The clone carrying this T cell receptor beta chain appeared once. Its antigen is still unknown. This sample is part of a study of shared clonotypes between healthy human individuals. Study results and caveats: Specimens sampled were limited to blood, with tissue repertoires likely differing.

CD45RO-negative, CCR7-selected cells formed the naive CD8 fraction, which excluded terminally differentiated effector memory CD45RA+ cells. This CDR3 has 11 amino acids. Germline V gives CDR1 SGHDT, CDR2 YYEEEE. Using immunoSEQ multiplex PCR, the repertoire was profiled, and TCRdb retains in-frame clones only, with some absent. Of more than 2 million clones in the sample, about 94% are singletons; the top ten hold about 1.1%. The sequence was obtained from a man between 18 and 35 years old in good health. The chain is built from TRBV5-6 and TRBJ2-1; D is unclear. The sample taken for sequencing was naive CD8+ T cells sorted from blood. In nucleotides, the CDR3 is TGTGCAGCCACCTCCTACAATGAGCAGTTCTTC. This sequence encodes CAATSYNEQFF.